Following are 27 T cell receptor beta chains from one sample sequenced in a study of T cell clonality in common variable immunodeficiency (dated by TCRdb to the mid-2010s). The research as a whole found: Reportedly, TCRbeta sequences from CVID had fewer deletions and N-nucleotide insertions, and highly modified clones with 13 or more V deletions were absent from CVID.

These receptors lack a known antigen. The method was the immunoSEQ multiplex PCR assay. What TCRdb holds here is the immuneACCESS table cut down to in-frame rearrangements. Part of the clones is not present; checked against another copy, under half of the missing clones reflect an unresolved V gene, and the others are unexplained. This sample was tabulated with over 11,000 clones, among which there are no singletons. The ten largest clones represent over 8% of the sample. The sequenced sample was peripheral blood mononuclear cells. These receptors were collected from a human donor with common variable immunodeficiency.

This clone was recorded many times. The CDR3 end is not reached by the read, which stops 3 residues before it; the germline J gene fills it in. The chain employs TRBV5-6 and TRBJ2-7, with a possible D match to TRBD2 (6 bases). The CDR3 has 14 amino acids. V lost 4 bases and J lost 5, with 16 bases in between. Germline lookup yields CDR1 SGHDT and CDR2 YYEEEE. CDR3 bases read: TGTGCCAGCAGCCGCCGGGGGTACATGAACGAG. Translation gives CASSRRGYMNE. The complete CDR3 protein is CASSRRGYMNEQYF. The whole variable domain, remainder taken from reference TRBV5-6 and TRBJ2-7, is DAGVTQSPTHLIKTRGQQVTLRCSPKSGHDTVSWYQQALGQGPQFIFQYYEEEERQRGNFPDRFSGHQFPNYSSELNVNALLLGDSALYLCASSRRGYMNEQYFGPGTRLTVT.

About this clone: The read ends 3 residues shy of where the CDR3 ends; the end is completed using the germline J gene. V and J are TRBV5-1 and TRBJ2-7, with 16 positions matching TRBD2. CDR3 length: 18 residues. Germline V gene sequence: CDR1 SGHRS, CDR2 YFSETQ. J gave up 3 bases and V 3 bases, and 9 bases lay outside the gene matches. The CDR3 region is CASSSTMGLAGGYYEQYF. The sequenced part of the CDR3 DNA is TGCGCCAGCAGCTCTACCATGGGACTAGCGGGGGGGTACTACGAG.

Remarks on this clone: The CDR3 end falls 3 residues outside the read, so it is completed with the germline J gene. The chain couples TRBV19 to TRBJ2-7; D might be TRBD1 (5 bases). This CDR3 is 11 amino acids long. Looked up from germline, CDR1 is LNHDA and CDR2 is SQIVND (reference sequence). Trimming shortened V by 5 bases and J by 3 bases, and 5 bases separated the two germline ends. The sequenced CDR3 bases are TGTGCCAGTAGTGACAGCTACGAG. Translated: CASSDSYE. The CDR3 in its entirety is CASSDSYEQYF.

A few counts support this clone. The read halts 3 residues ahead of the CDR3 end, with the missing end drawn from the germline J gene. The chain is built from TRBV20-1 and TRBJ2-5; 8 nucleotides line up with TRBD1. Germline V lookup: CDR1 DFQATT, CDR2 SNEGSKA (reference sequence). This CDR3 spans 15 amino acids. Germline trimming cut 6 bases from V and 4 bases from J; bases unmatched to any gene: 13. The CDR3 DNA, read in part, is TGCAGTGCCAGGGGGCTTGGGCTAGGGGTAGAGACC. Protein sequence: CSARGLGLGVET. The CDR3, in full, reads CSARGLGLGVETQYF.

The CDR3 reads CASSPTGAGDQPQHF. Partial CDR3 DNA: TGTGCCAGCTCGCCGACAGGGGCCGGGGATCAGCCC. The genes are TRBV18 and TRBJ1-5, with TRBD1 matching 8 bases. The observed sequence ends 3 residues before the CDR3 terminus, with the missing tail filled in from the germline J gene. J lost 5 bases, V lost 6 bases, and 9 bases had no gene match. There are 15 residues in the CDR3. Germline assignment: CDR1 KGHSH and CDR2 LQKENI.

A few counts support this clone. Read data end 3 residues before the CDR3 end; the end is taken from the germline J gene. The chain employs TRBV2 and TRBJ1-1; the D is unclear. V lost 8 bases and J lost 1, with 11 bases in between. The CDR3 is 13 residues long. Germline CDR1 and CDR2: SNHLY and FYNNEI. CDR3 DNA (partial): TGTGCCAGCCAAGAAGAGCCGAACACTGAA. Protein sequence: CASQEEPNTE. In full, the CDR3 is CASQEEPNTEAFF.

In the case of this clone: The read terminates 3 residues ahead of where the CDR3 ends, so the germline J gene completes it. This chain uses TRBV6-1 with TRBJ2-7; TRBD2 agrees at 8 bases. Looked up from germline, CDR1 is MNHNS and CDR2 is SASEGT. CDR3 length: 14 amino acids. Losses at the gene ends were 1 base for V and 3 bases for J; bases not matched to a gene: 2. Incomplete CDR3 DNA: TGTGCCAGCAGTGAAGAGCGGGGGTACTACGAG. Its protein product is CASSEERGYYE. The CDR3 reads in full as CASSEERGYYEQYF.

This clone turned up a few times. With the read ending 3 residues before the CDR3 end, the germline J gene is used to fill in that end. This sequence joins TRBV13 and TRBJ2-1; tentatively, D is TRBD1 (5 bases). CDR1 and CDR2 (germline): PRHDT, FYEKMQ (reference sequence). Trimming pared 4 bases from V and 5 bases from J, leaving 6 bases between. CDR3 length: 12 residues. The CDR3 loop is CASSYRHNEQFF. The covered CDR3 bases are TGTGCCAGCAGCTACAGGCACAATGAG.

This clone was recorded many times. One junction end does not reproduce the germline sequence, and a read error may be involved. The DNA ends 3 residues before the CDR3 does, and the rest of the CDR3 is filled in from the germline J gene. This chain connects TRBV7-7 to TRBJ2-5; 9 bases align to TRBD1. The CDR3 has 16 residues. Germline CDR1 SSHAT, CDR2 FNYEAQ (reference sequence). The CDR3 spells CASSSGGTGGGKTQYF. CDR3 DNA, as far as it was read: TGTGCTAGCAGCTCGGGGGGCACAGGGGGCGGAAAGACC.

In this sample, this clone turned up a few times. The CDR3 loop is CASSTGTGGLETQYF. CDR3 bases read: TGTGCCAGTAGTACGGGGACAGGGGGCTTGGAGACC. The chain combines TRBV19 with TRBJ2-5; TRBD1 agrees at 12 bases. The read falls 3 residues short of the CDR3 end, and the missing part is taken from the germline J gene. CDR3 length equals 15 residues. V lost 4 bases, J lost 5 bases, and 5 bases stayed unmatched. Germline-derived CDR1 and CDR2 are LNHDA and SQIVND (reference sequence).

This clone appeared a few times. The CDR3: CASSPPAGGQQTQYF. CDR3 DNA, as far as it was read: TGTGCCAGCTCACCACCAGCGGGGGGGCAGCAGACC. The chain combines TRBV18 with TRBJ2-5; 10 nucleotides align to TRBD2. The read ends 3 residues early relative to the CDR3; the germline J gene fills the gap. The germline gives CDR1 KGHSH, CDR2 LQKENI. V was clipped by 0 bases and J by 6 bases; unmatched bases: 4. CDR3 length: 15 residues.

This clone was counted a few times. Sequencing ends 3 residues short of the CDR3 end; the germline J gene provides the rest. The V gene is TRBV30, the J gene TRBJ2-6, with a possible D match to TRBD2 (6 bases). Germline V gives CDR1 GTSNPN, CDR2 SVGIG (reference sequence). CDR3 size: 12 residues. The CDR3 sequence is CAWSVPGVVLTF. Partial CDR3 DNA: TGTGCCTGGAGTGTACCGGGGGTTGTC.

Only a few counts were recorded for this clone. The CDR3 end is not reached by the read, which stops 3 residues before it; the germline J gene fills it in. The chain is built from TRBV7-9 and TRBJ2-2, with 9 bases fitting TRBD1. From germline, CDR1 is SEHNR and CDR2 FQNEAQ (reference sequence). The length of the CDR3 is 14 residues. This CDR3 is CASSPGQGPPGLFF. The DNA read from the CDR3 is TGTGCCAGCAGTCCGGGACAGGGCCCACCGGGG.

Note on this clone: With the read ending 3 residues before the CDR3 end, the germline J gene is used to fill in that end. This chain links TRBV7-2 with TRBJ1-1, with D perhaps TRBD1 (6 bases). Per germline, CDR1 SGHTA and CDR2 FQGNSA. V was cut by 7 bases and J by 0 bases, with 12 bases left in between. The CDR3 has 14 residues. The DNA read from the CDR3 is TGTGCCAGCAAACCAGGGGTCATGAACACTGAA. This encodes CASKPGVMNTE. The whole CDR3 reads CASKPGVMNTEAFF.

The sample holds a few counts of this clone. From the germline J gene comes the end of the CDR3, since the read stops 3 residues before it. This chain links TRBV19 with TRBJ1-4, with D maybe TRBD1 (5 bases). The germline V gene encodes CDR1 LNHDA and CDR2 SQIVND (reference sequence). V was cut by 4 bases and J by 7 bases, with 16 bases left in between. The CDR3 loop spans 15 amino acids. CDR3 loop: CASSKGRNFGEKLFF. CDR3 bases read: TGTGCCAGTAGTAAGGGGAGGAATTTCGGTGAAAAA.

A few counts support this clone. The CDR3 end falls 3 residues outside the read, so it is completed with the germline J gene. The rearrangement uses TRBV7-2 and TRBJ1-5; the match to TRBD1 covers 9 bases. In germline, CDR1 is SGHTA, CDR2 FQGNSA. The length of the CDR3 is 15 residues. Trimming removed 5 bases from V and 5 bases from J; junction bases left unmatched: 7. The CDR3 bases that were read are TGTGCCAGCAGCCCGGAACAGGGGGCGCATCAGCCC. This encodes CASSPEQGAHQP. The entire CDR3 protein is CASSPEQGAHQPQHF. The whole variable domain, filled in from reference TRBV7-2 and TRBJ1-5, reads GAGVSQSPSNKVTEKGKDVELRCDPISGHTALYWYRQSLGQGLEFLIYFQGNSAPDKSGLPSDRFSAERTGGSVSTLTIQRTQQEDSAVYLCASSPEQGAHQPQHFGDGTRLSIL.

This clone was picked up a small number of times. CDR3 bases read: TGTGCCAGCTCACCAGACCTCGGGACAGGTCCTGAA. This encodes CASSPDLGTGPE. The whole CDR3 reads CASSPDLGTGPEAFF. The chain has TRBV18 and TRBJ1-1; 8 positions match TRBD1. Read data end 3 residues before the CDR3 end; the end is taken from the germline J gene. The CDR3 covers 15 residues. Trimming at V came to 2 bases and at J to 6 bases, leaving 8 bases not matched to a gene. CDR1 and CDR2 from the germline V gene are KGHSH and LQKENI.

Notes on this clone: The read stops 3 residues short of the end of the CDR3; the missing end is completed from the germline J gene. This chain joins TRBV6-1 and TRBJ2-1; D possibly corresponds to TRBD1 (6 bases). Trimming removed 4 bases from V and 4 bases from J, with 8 bases in between. The germline gives CDR1 MNHNS, CDR2 SASEGT. The CDR3 sequence is 13 residues long. The DNA read from the CDR3 is TGTGCCAGCAGTGTCCAGGGGTACAATGAG. Protein sequence: CASSVQGYNE. The entire CDR3 protein reads CASSVQGYNEQFF.

This clone showed up just a few times. The read comes to an end 3 residues before the CDR3 does, leaving the germline J gene to fill in the end. The chain combines TRBV7-2 with TRBJ2-7; the match to TRBD1 covers 7 bases. From germline, CDR1 is SGHTA and CDR2 FQGNSA. Unmatched junction bases numbered 8, after V lost 7 bases and J lost 2 bases. This CDR3 is built from 14 residues. Here the CDR3 reads CASKLDRVTYEQYF. CDR3 DNA, as far as it was read: TGTGCCAGCAAACTAGACAGGGTCACCTACGAG.

A note on this clone: The read finishes 3 residues shy of the CDR3 end, and the germline J gene is used to complete it. The chain uses TRBV7-2 and TRBJ1-1; D is ambiguous. The germline gives CDR1 SGHTA, CDR2 FQGNSA. The CDR3 length is 14 residues. Trimming pared 2 bases from V and 1 base from J, leaving 8 bases between. The part of the CDR3 DNA that was read is TGTGCCAGCAGCTTACGCCAGGCGAACACTGAA. It yields the protein CASSLRQANTE. The complete CDR3 sequence is CASSLRQANTEAFF.

Notes on this clone: The CDR3 is cut off 3 residues early in the read; its end comes from the germline J gene. The chain joins TRBV7-9 to TRBJ1-4; TRBD1 aligns across 7 bases. V gave up 5 bases and J gave up 4 bases; unmatched junction bases: 7. Germline V gene data show CDR1 as SEHNR and CDR2 as FQNEAQ (reference sequence). CDR3 length: 15 residues. The DNA read from the CDR3 is TGTGCCAGCAGCGCAGGGGACAGAGATAATGAAAAA. It specifies CASSAGDRDNEK. The entire CDR3 is CASSAGDRDNEKLFF.

This clone has just a few counts. The sequence runs out 3 residues before the end of the CDR3; the remainder is reconstructed from the germline J gene. J is TRBJ2-1 and V is TRBV5-1; D unclear. The CDR3 runs to 16 residues. Germline lookup yields CDR1 SGHRS and CDR2 YFSETQ. The V end was cut by 2 bases, the J end by 6 bases, with 18 bases between. CDR3 bases read: TGCGCCAGCAGCTTTGGGCAGGCCTCGTTTCTCAATGAG. This translates into CASSFGQASFLNE. The CDR3 in its entirety is CASSFGQASFLNEQFF.

This clone showed up just a few times. The read is 3 residues too short to cover the CDR3 end, so that end is filled in from the germline J gene. The chain combines TRBV18 with TRBJ1-5; perhaps TRBD1 as D (5 bases). Trimming pared 6 bases from V and 2 bases from J, leaving 17 bases between. Germline V gene data show CDR1 as KGHSH and CDR2 as LQKENI. CDR3 size: 16 residues. The sequenced CDR3 bases are TGTGCCAGCTCTCAATATGAGGGGATAGGCAATCAGCCC. This sequence encodes CASSQYEGIGNQP. The full CDR3 protein reads CASSQYEGIGNQPQHF. The whole variable domain, remainder taken from reference TRBV18 and TRBJ1-5, is NAGVMQNPRHLVRRRGQEARLRCSPMKGHSHVYWYRQLPEEGLKFMVYLQKENIIDESGMPKERFSAEFPKEGPSILRIQQVVRGDSAAYFCASSQYEGIGNQPQHFGDGTRLSIL.

This clone has ten or more counts. The read finishes 3 residues shy of the CDR3 end, and the germline J gene is used to complete it. The rearrangement joins TRBV10-3 to TRBJ2-1; 11 positions agree with TRBD1. The junction had 3 bases not matched to a gene; V was cut back by 2 bases and J by 6 bases. The CDR3 sequence is 15 residues long. CDR1 ENHRY and CDR2 SYGVKD come from the germline V gene. CDR3 in amino acids: CAISEPGTGGNEQFF. The CDR3 bases that were read are TGTGCCATCAGTGAGCCCGGGACAGGGGGCAATGAG.

This clone occurred a few times. The read is 3 residues too short to cover the CDR3 end, so that end is filled in from the germline J gene. V gene TRBV7-8 combines with J gene TRBJ1-5, with D tentatively TRBD1 (5 bases). Trimming removed 0 bases at V and 7 bases at J, with 13 bases between. The CDR3 runs 15 residues. CDR1 is SGHVS and CDR2 is FQNEAQ in the germline V gene. The CDR3 loop reads CASSLAKAGKQPQHF. The sequenced CDR3 bases are TGTGCCAGCAGCTTAGCGAAGGCAGGGAAACAGCCC.

This clone was seen a handful of times. The CDR3 goes on 3 residues after the read ends, and that part is filled in from the germline J gene. The J gene is TRBJ1-2, the V gene TRBV7-2; D perhaps matches TRBD1 (6 bases). Germline assignment: CDR1 SGHTA and CDR2 FQGNSA. This CDR3 is 13 amino acids long. V was cut by 5 bases and J by 3 bases, with 10 bases left in between. CDR3 loop: CASSDGQYYGYTF. The DNA read from the CDR3 is TGTGCCAGCAGCGACGGACAGTACTATGGC.

CDR3 protein: CASSFGGWETQYF. CDR3 DNA, as far as it was read: TGTGCCAGCAGTTTTGGGGGCTGGGAGACC. The chain carries TRBV7-9 and TRBJ2-5, with D perhaps TRBD1 (6 bases). The read comes to an end 3 residues before the CDR3 does, leaving the germline J gene to fill in the end. Deletions cut 6 bases from V and 5 bases from J, with 13 bases between. The CDR3 runs to 13 residues. Germline CDR1 SEHNR, CDR2 FQNEAQ (reference sequence).